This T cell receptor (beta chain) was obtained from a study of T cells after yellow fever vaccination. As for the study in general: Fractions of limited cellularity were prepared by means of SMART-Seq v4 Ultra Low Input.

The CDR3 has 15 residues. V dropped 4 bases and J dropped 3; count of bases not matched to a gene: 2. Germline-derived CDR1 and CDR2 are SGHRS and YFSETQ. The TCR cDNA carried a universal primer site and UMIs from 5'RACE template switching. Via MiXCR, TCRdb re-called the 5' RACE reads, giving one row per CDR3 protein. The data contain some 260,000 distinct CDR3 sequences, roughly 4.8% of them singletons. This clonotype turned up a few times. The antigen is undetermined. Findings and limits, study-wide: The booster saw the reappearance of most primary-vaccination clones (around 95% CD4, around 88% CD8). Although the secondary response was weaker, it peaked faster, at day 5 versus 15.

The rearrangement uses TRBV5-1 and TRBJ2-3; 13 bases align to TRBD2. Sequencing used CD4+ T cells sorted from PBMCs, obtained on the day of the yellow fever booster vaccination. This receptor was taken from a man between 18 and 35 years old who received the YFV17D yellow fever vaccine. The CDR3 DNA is TGCGCCAGCAGCAAACTAGCGGGGGGGACAGATACGCAGTATTTT. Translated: CASSKLAGGTDTQYF.